Listed here are 30 T cell receptor beta chains from one sample, sequenced in a study of graft-versus-host responses after intestinal transplantation. Only in-frame clones appear in the TCRdb table, and some are missing; sequencing was by immunoSEQ multiplex PCR. The data show approximately 110,000 clones, roughly nine tenths seen once. Antigens of these TCRs are unknown. Source: unstimulated CD4+ T cells sorted from spleen or lymph node cells, taken before transplant. The receptors stem from a human donor who was the organ donor for an intestinal transplant.

CDR3 sequence (DNA): TGTGCCAGCAGTCCACGGGTCTTGGATCGCGAGACCCAGTACTTC. It encodes CASSPRVLDRETQYF. J is TRBJ2-5 and V is TRBV6-5; D is undetermined. Germline values: CDR1 MNHEY, CDR2 SVGAGI. Trimming removed 5 bases at V and 5 bases at J, with 18 bases between. The CDR3 totals 15 residues.

The chain has TRBV7-2 and TRBJ2-3; 9 bases agree with TRBD2. This CDR3 has 16 residues. The ends lost 0 bases at V and 2 bases at J; junction bases unmatched: 3. CDR1 is SGHTA and CDR2 is FQGNSA in the germline V gene. The CDR3 is CASSLAAGGLTDTQYF. CDR3 nucleotides: TGTGCCAGCAGCTTAGCGGCGGGAGGGCTCACAGATACGCAGTATTTT.

V usage is TRBV10-3 and J usage is TRBJ1-1; D might be TRBD1 (5 bases). Germline V CDR1 and CDR2: ENHRY, SYGVKD. Trimming took off 3 bases at V and 0 bases at J, with 11 bases between the two ends. The CDR3 length is 15 residues. CDR3 loop: CAISDSADMNTEAFF. The CDR3 DNA reads TGTGCCATCAGTGATTCGGCGGACATGAACACTGAAGCTTTCTTT.

The J gene is TRBJ2-7, the V gene TRBV7-2, with 9 bases fitting TRBD1. This CDR3 contains 14 residues. Germline values: CDR1 SGHTA, CDR2 FQGNSA. Trimming took 3 bases from V and 7 from J; bases not matched to a gene: 7. CDR3 coding DNA: TGTGCCAGCAGCTTCGCGTACAGGGGGCAAGAGCAGTACTTC. It specifies CASSFAYRGQEQYF.

This chain links TRBV19 with TRBJ2-7; the match to TRBD2 covers 9 bases. The CDR3 spans 15 residues. In germline, CDR1 is LNHDA, CDR2 SQIVND (reference sequence). The trim removed 2 bases at V and 3 bases at J, leaving 5 bases unmatched. This CDR3 is CASSILAGEGYEQYF. The CDR3 DNA reads as TGTGCCAGTAGTATATTAGCGGGAGAGGGCTACGAGCAGTACTTC.

The V gene is TRBV5-1, the J gene TRBJ1-2, with unresolved D. V was cut by 2 bases and J by 8 bases, with 13 bases left in between. Germline-derived CDR1 and CDR2 are SGHRS and YFSETQ. The length of the CDR3 is 13 residues. CDR3 amino acids: CASSFSGLEGYTF. The CDR3 nucleotides are TGCGCCAGCAGCTTTTCAGGTTTGGAGGGCTACACCTTC.

J is TRBJ2-1 and V is TRBV7-9; perhaps TRBD1 as D (6 bases). The ends were cut back, 8 bases at V and 2 bases at J, with 13 bases in the middle. The V gene's germline CDR1 is SEHNR and CDR2 FQNEAQ (reference sequence). The CDR3 spans 14 residues. CDR3 nucleotides: TGTGCCAGCGGGTCCGGGACAACCTACAATGAGCAGTTCTTC. Its protein product is CASGSGTTYNEQFF.

This clone was recorded once. V gene TRBV7-9 combines with J gene TRBJ1-1, with D perhaps matching TRBD1 (5 bases). The V gene lost 3 bases and the J gene lost 11 bases, with 10 bases spanning the gap. Looked up from germline, CDR1 is SEHNR and CDR2 is FQNEAQ (reference sequence). This CDR3 comprises 11 residues. CDR3 sequence: CASSFGGDAFF. The CDR3 DNA reads TGTGCCAGCAGCTTCGGGGGTGATGCTTTCTTT.

This rearrangement joins TRBV18 to TRBJ2-5, with D maybe TRBD2 (5 bases). CDR1 is KGHSH, CDR2 LQKENI, per germline. V was cut by 0 bases and J by 5 bases, with 10 bases left in between. The CDR3 runs to 14 residues. The CDR3 region has the DNA TGTGCCAGCTCACCACCTAATCGAGGGGAGACCCAGTACTTC. As protein: CASSPPNRGETQYF.

Of note for this clone: The same CDR3 also results from other DNA sequences found in this sample. The chain links TRBV11-2 to TRBJ1-1, with no clear D. The CDR3 length is 11 residues. V was shortened by 1 base and J by 14 bases, with 11 bases between the two germline ends. CDR1 and CDR2 from the germline V gene are SGHAT and FQNNGV. CDR3 sequence (DNA): TGTGCCAGCAGCTTAGTAGACGGAGCCTTCTTT. Translating gives CASSLVDGAFF.

The rearrangement joins TRBV10-3 to TRBJ2-1; 8 nucleotides align to TRBD2. The J segment lost 7 bases and the V segment lost 7 bases, leaving 12 bases of the junction unmatched. The germline gives CDR1 ENHRY, CDR2 SYGVKD. This CDR3 spans 15 amino acids. CDR3 residues: CAITSSGIGLNEQFF. DNA for the CDR3: TGTGCCATCACCAGTAGCGGGATAGGTCTTAATGAGCAGTTCTTC.

The chain couples TRBV7-2 to TRBJ1-2; TRBD1 is a possible D gene (5 bases). This CDR3 comprises 15 residues. The germline CDR1 and CDR2 sequences are SGHTA and FQGNSA. With 0 bases removed from V and 5 bases from J, the gap between germline ends came to 13 bases. Here the CDR3 DNA reads TGTGCCAGCAGCTTAGCGCAGGAGAGGGGATATGGCTACACCTTC. This sequence encodes CASSLAQERGYGYTF.

A single count supports this clone. The CDR3 loop reads CASSSRPGGQTEAFF. CDR3 nucleotide sequence: TGTGCCAGCAGCTCCCGTCCCGGGGGACAAACTGAAGCTTTCTTT. The rearrangement links TRBV7-2 to TRBJ1-1, with D tentatively TRBD1 (6 bases). This CDR3 is built from 15 residues. V lost 4 bases and J 5 bases, leaving 17 bases between the germline ends. Looked up from germline, CDR1 is SGHTA and CDR2 is FQGNSA.

V and J are TRBV18 and TRBJ1-1; D might be TRBD1 (5 bases). The germline gives CDR1 KGHSH, CDR2 LQKENI. This CDR3 spans 12 amino acids. Trimming took 3 bases from V and 8 from J, leaving 10 bases between them. The CDR3 protein is CASSPGTDEAFF. The CDR3 nucleotides read TGTGCCAGCTCACCCGGGACGGACGAAGCTTTCTTT. Filled out from reference TRBV18 and TRBJ1-1, the complete variable domain reads NAGVMQNPRHLVRRRGQEARLRCSPMKGHSHVYWYRQLPEEGLKFMVYLQKENIIDESGMPKERFSAEFPKEGPSILRIQQVVRGDSAAYFCASSPGTDEAFFGQGTRLTVV.

The chain uses TRBV5-1 and TRBJ1-3; D ambiguous. Trimming removed 4 bases from V and 0 bases from J, with 8 bases in between. The CDR3 runs 14 residues. Germline V gene lookup returns CDR1 SGHRS and CDR2 YFSETQ. The CDR3 protein is CASSPGSSGNTIYF. CDR3 bases: TGCGCCAGCAGCCCCGGAAGCTCTGGAAACACCATATATTTT. Based on the CDR3 plus reference TRBV5-1 and TRBJ1-3, the full variable domain is KAGVTQTPRYLIKTRGQQVTLSCSPISGHRSVSWYQQTPGQGLQFLFEYFSETQRNKGNFPGRFSGRQFSNSRSEMNVSTLELGDSALYLCASSPGSSGNTIYFGEGSWLTVV.

CDR3 bases: TGTGCCAGCAGCTTAGTACCCGACCACTACACTGAAGCTTTCTTT. Amino acid sequence: CASSLVPDHYTEAFF. The V call is TRBV7-9, the J call TRBJ1-1; the D is unclear. The CDR3 is 15 residues long. V gave up 1 base and J gave up 3 bases, with 12 bases separating them. CDR1 and CDR2 (germline): SEHNR, FQNEAQ (reference sequence).

This sequence joins TRBV4-3 and TRBJ2-1, with TRBD2 identical over 10 bases. The trim removed 6 bases at V and 9 bases at J, leaving 5 bases unmatched. Germline assignment: CDR1 LGHNA and CDR2 YSLEER. CDR3 length: 13 amino acids. For the CDR3, the DNA is TGCGCCAGCAGGGCTAGCGGGAGTAGTGAGCAGTTCTTC. This encodes CASRASGSSEQFF.

The J gene is TRBJ2-3, the V gene TRBV14; 13 nucleotides line up with TRBD2. Germline V gene data show CDR1 as SGHDN and CDR2 as FVKESK. The CDR3 sequence is 16 residues long. After removal of 1 base from V and 3 bases from J, the junction contained 1 base not matched to a gene. CDR3 DNA sequence: TGTGCCAGCAGCCAAGGACTAGCGGGAGGAACAGATACGCAGTATTTT. It translates to CASSQGLAGGTDTQYF.

V and J are TRBV6-5 and TRBJ2-1, with D possibly being TRBD1 or TRBD2 (6 bases each). This CDR3 region has 13 residues. Germline CDR1 and CDR2: MNHEY and SVGAGI. V dropped 6 bases and J dropped 9 bases, with 15 bases sitting between them. CDR3 DNA: TGTGCCAGCAGCCCCTCGGGGGCGGGTGAGCAGTTCTTC. Its translation: CASSPSGAGEQFF.

The chain is built from TRBV7-8 and TRBJ2-7; D is uncertain. The CDR3 loop spans 13 amino acids. With 0 bases removed from V and 4 bases from J, the gap between germline ends came to 7 bases. Germline CDR1 is SGHVS and CDR2 is FQNEAQ. This CDR3 reads CASSLALGYEQYF. The CDR3 nucleotides are TGTGCCAGCAGCTTAGCGCTGGGTTACGAGCAGTACTTC.

The rearrangement joins TRBV15 to TRBJ2-3; D tentatively reads TRBD1 or TRBD2 (5 bases each). The ends were cut back, 5 bases at V and 3 bases at J, with 9 bases in the middle. This CDR3 has 13 residues. Looked up from germline, CDR1 is LNHNV and CDR2 is YYDKDF (reference sequence). CDR3 region: CATSQGVTDTQYF. CDR3 DNA: TGTGCCACCAGCCAGGGAGTTACAGATACGCAGTATTTT.

The V call is TRBV7-8, the J call TRBJ2-6; no clear D gene. CDR3 length: 16 amino acids. Germline values: CDR1 SGHVS, CDR2 FQNEAQ. Trimming took 5 bases from V and 1 from J, leaving 12 bases between them. The CDR3 DNA sequence: TGTGCCAGCAGCCCTGGGCTGTTTTCTGGGGCCAACGTCCTGACTTTC. This codes for CASSPGLFSGANVLTF.

The CDR3 is CASSQDGAGGPSTDTQYF. CDR3 DNA sequence: TGCGCCAGCAGCCAAGATGGAGCGGGAGGGCCTAGCACAGATACGCAGTATTTT. The chain has TRBV4-1 and TRBJ2-3; 10 bases are a match to TRBD2. The V gene end was trimmed by 0 bases and the J gene end by 0 bases; junction bases not matched to a gene: 6. This CDR3 spans 18 amino acids. The germline gives CDR1 MGHRA, CDR2 YSYEKL.

V is TRBV19 and J is TRBJ2-2, with no clear D. Trimming cost V 2 bases and J 4 bases, with 11 bases left between them. Per germline, CDR1 LNHDA and CDR2 SQIVND (reference sequence). The length of the CDR3 is 15 residues. DNA for the CDR3: TGTGCCAGTAGTATAACGAGATTTGGCACCGGGGAGCTGTTTTTT. Its translation is CASSITRFGTGELFF.

The genes are TRBV28 and TRBJ1-1; 9 nucleotides agree with TRBD1. Per germline, CDR1 MDHEN and CDR2 SYDVKM. CDR3 length: 16 amino acids. V lost 6 bases, J lost 5 bases, and 13 bases stayed unmatched. CDR3 in amino acids: CASRRPGTGSETEAFF. Written as DNA, the CDR3 is TGTGCCAGCAGACGTCCCGGGACAGGGTCTGAGACTGAAGCTTTCTTT. Full variable domain (rest looked up from reference TRBV28 and TRBJ1-1): DVKVTQSSRYLVKRTGEKVFLECVQDMDHENMFWYRQDPGLGLRLIYFSYDVKMKEKGDIPEGYSVSREKKERFSLILESASTNQTSMYLCASRRPGTGSETEAFFGQGTRLTVV.

This chain joins TRBV4-3 and TRBJ2-7; D could derive from TRBD1 or TRBD2 (6 bases each). The CDR3 spans 13 residues. CDR1 LGHNA and CDR2 YSLEER come from the germline V gene. Trimming removed 0 bases at V and 7 bases at J, with 10 bases between. The CDR3 sequence: CASSQEGGGEQYF. Written as DNA, the CDR3 is TGCGCCAGCAGCCAAGAAGGAGGGGGGGAGCAGTACTTC.

J is TRBJ2-1 and V is TRBV4-2, with 8 bases identical to TRBD2. The CDR3 is 18 amino acids. CDR1 and CDR2 (germline): LGHNA, YNFKEQ. V trimming: 0 bases; J trimming: 1 base; junction bases outside the gene matches: 8. CDR3 bases: TGTGCCAGCAGCCAAGAAGGTTACCAGCGGGAGTCCTACAATGAGCAGTTCTTC. This gives the protein CASSQEGYQRESYNEQFF.

This chain connects TRBV19 to TRBJ2-1; D tentatively reads TRBD1 or TRBD2 (5 bases each). Germline values: CDR1 LNHDA, CDR2 SQIVND (reference sequence). V lost 7 bases and J 0 bases, leaving 16 bases between the germline ends. The CDR3 extends over 16 amino acids. Written as DNA, the CDR3 is TGTGCCAGTACCGAGGGGCGACTGCTCTCCTACAATGAGCAGTTCTTC. It yields the protein CASTEGRLLSYNEQFF.

This clone came up a few times. In the same sample, other DNA sequences code for this CDR3. V usage is TRBV5-1 and J usage is TRBJ2-7; 8 nucleotides match TRBD1. Per germline, CDR1 SGHRS and CDR2 YFSETQ. J gave up 3 bases and V 0 bases, and 2 bases lay outside the gene matches. This CDR3 has 14 amino acids. The CDR3 coding sequence is TGCGCCAGCAGCTTGGGGACAGGGAACTACGAGCAGTACTTC. This sequence encodes CASSLGTGNYEQYF. The complete variable domain, with remaining parts taken from reference TRBV5-1 and TRBJ2-7, reads KAGVTQTPRYLIKTRGQQVTLSCSPISGHRSVSWYQQTPGQGLQFLFEYFSETQRNKGNFPGRFSGRQFSNSRSEMNVSTLELGDSALYLCASSLGTGNYEQYFGPGTRLTVT.

CDR3 nucleotide sequence: TGCGCCAGCAGCCCAGAGGGGACTGGAGGCTACAATGAGCAGTTCTTC. The encoded protein is CASSPEGTGGYNEQFF. This chain uses TRBV4-1 with TRBJ2-1, with D maybe TRBD2 (6 bases). The ends were cut back, 4 bases at V and 3 bases at J, with 16 bases in the middle. CDR3 length: 16 residues. From germline, CDR1 is MGHRA and CDR2 YSYEKL.